The 20 T cell receptor beta chains given below trace back to one sample, sequenced in a study of OX40 agonist ivuxolimab in advanced cancers. Sequenced by immunoSEQ multiplex PCR; TCRdb stores in-frame clones only, minus some. The sample records 53,000 or so clones, around 85% being singletons. Sample: CD4+ or CD8+ T cells sorted from blood, taken in a trial of the OX40 agonist ivuxolimab. The source of these receptors is an adult with an advanced solid tumor such as melanoma, head and neck, liver or kidney cancer.

V is TRBV10-1 and J is TRBJ2-1; TRBD2 aligns across 7 bases. Germline V gives CDR1 WNHNN, CDR2 SYGVQD (reference sequence). V lost 2 bases to trimming and J lost 1 base; unmatched junction nucleotides: 5. The CDR3 sequence is 16 residues long. This CDR3 reads CASSERLAGSYNEQFF. The CDR3 bases are TGCGCCAGCAGTGAGAGATTAGCGGGTTCCTACAATGAGCAGTTCTTC.

The gene calls are TRBV10-3 and TRBJ2-7, with a tentative D call TRBD2 (7 bases). V lost 4 bases and J lost 0, with 13 bases in between. Looked up from germline, CDR1 is ENHRY and CDR2 is SYGVKD. The CDR3 sequence is 15 residues long. CDR3 nucleotide sequence: TGTGCCATCAGTGGGGGGGGCTCTAGCTCCTACGAGCAGTACTTC. It codes for CAISGGGSSSYEQYF.

The chain couples TRBV6-6 to TRBJ1-1; 7 bases map to TRBD1. V dropped 5 bases and J dropped 4; count of bases not matched to a gene: 7. Germline V CDR1 and CDR2: MNHNY, SVGAGI (reference sequence). There are 14 residues in the CDR3. The DNA of the CDR3 is TGTGCCAGCAGTATACCGGGACAGATCACTGAAGCTTTCTTT. This translates into CASSIPGQITEAFF.

V gene TRBV4-2 combines with J gene TRBJ2-3; D may be TRBD1 or TRBD2 (5 bases each). Trimming shortened V by 1 base and J by 7 bases, and 12 bases separated the two germline ends. Germline V gene data show CDR1 as LGHNA and CDR2 as YNFKEQ. The CDR3 runs to 14 residues. CDR3 sequence (DNA): TGTGCCAGCAGCCAAGGGGACGGTCCAAATACGCAGTATTTT. This translates into CASSQGDGPNTQYF.

The chain joins TRBV19 to TRBJ2-3; 14 bases map to TRBD2. The CDR3 sequence is 19 residues long. V trimming: 3 bases; J trimming: 5 bases; junction bases outside the gene matches: 13. Per the germline V gene, CDR1 is LNHDA and CDR2 is SQIVND (reference sequence). CDR3 residues: CASSIDWTSGRYHRDTQYF. The CDR3 coding sequence is TGTGCCAGTAGTATTGATTGGACTAGCGGGAGGTATCATAGAGATACGCAGTATTTT. Full variable domain (missing parts from reference TRBV19 and TRBJ2-3): DGGITQSPKYLFRKEGQNVTLSCEQNLNHDAMYWYRQDPGQGLRLIYYSQIVNDFQKGDIAEGYSVSREKKESFPLTVTSAQKNPTAFYLCASSIDWTSGRYHRDTQYFGPGTRLTVL.

This chain uses TRBV7-9 with TRBJ2-2; D is perhaps TRBD1 (5 bases). V was cut by 0 bases and J by 3 bases, with 11 bases left in between. Germline V lookup: CDR1 SEHNR, CDR2 FQNEAQ (reference sequence). The CDR3 consists of 16 residues. CDR3 amino acids: CASSLAARVHTGELFF. The CDR3 DNA is TGTGCCAGCAGCTTAGCAGCCAGGGTACACACCGGGGAGCTGTTTTTT.

The gene calls are TRBV7-2 and TRBJ2-1; 9 nucleotides line up with TRBD2. The CDR3 loop spans 15 amino acids. Germline V gene data show CDR1 as SGHTA and CDR2 as FQGNSA. With 1 base clipped from V and 4 bases from J, the junction kept 2 bases outside the gene matches. The CDR3 protein is CASSLVAGGYNEQFF. The CDR3 DNA sequence: TGTGCCAGCAGCTTAGTCGCGGGAGGGTACAATGAGCAGTTCTTC.

CDR3 DNA: TGTGCCAGCAGTCCAAGTCTAGCGGGGACAGATACGCAGTATTTT. This gives the protein CASSPSLAGTDTQYF. The chain combines TRBV27 with TRBJ2-3, with 9 bases identical to TRBD2. The V segment lost 5 bases and the J segment 3 bases; nucleotides outside the gene matches: 6. The CDR3 covers 15 residues. Germline values: CDR1 MNHEY, CDR2 SMNVEV (reference sequence).

This clone was observed a single time. The chain links TRBV6-5 to TRBJ1-5; D is uncertain. The CDR3 loop spans 13 amino acids. Germline V CDR1 and CDR2: MNHEY, SVGAGI. Trimming stripped 8 bases from V and 3 bases from J, with 11 bases between. For the CDR3, the DNA is TGTGCCAGCCGCGTACAGATCAATCAGCCCCAGCATTTT. Amino acids: CASRVQINQPQHF.

V is TRBV29-1 and J is TRBJ1-1, with D possibly being TRBD1 (6 bases). Germline V gene sequence: CDR1 SQVTM, CDR2 ANQGSEA. Trimming pared 4 bases from V and 0 bases from J, leaving 6 bases between. The CDR3 consists of 12 residues. CDR3 protein: CSVGQVNTEAFF. The CDR3 bases are TGCAGCGTTGGACAGGTGAACACTGAAGCTTTCTTT.

The chain recombines TRBV7-9 with TRBJ2-7, with D possibly matching TRBD2 (6 bases). The CDR3 sequence is 16 residues long. Trimming removed 0 bases at V and 0 bases at J, with 12 bases between. The germline gives CDR1 SEHNR, CDR2 FQNEAQ (reference sequence). The CDR3 sequence is CASSLALGTYSYEQYF. For the CDR3, the DNA is TGTGCCAGCAGCTTAGCGCTTGGGACTTACTCCTACGAGCAGTACTTC.

CDR3 loop: CASSLGRGVAGELFF. The CDR3 DNA reads as TGTGCCAGCAGCTTAGGTCGAGGGGTCGCCGGGGAGCTGTTTTTT. J is TRBJ2-2 and V is TRBV5-4, with D perhaps given as TRBD1 or TRBD2 (5 bases each). The CDR3 is 15 amino acids. V gave up 2 bases and J gave up 6 bases, with 14 bases separating them. CDR1 SGHNT and CDR2 YYREEE come from the germline V gene (reference sequence).

The rearrangement joins TRBV5-6 to TRBJ2-7; 10 bases map to TRBD2. Looked up from germline, CDR1 is SGHDT and CDR2 is YYEEEE. This CDR3 is built from 19 residues. Losses at the gene ends were 1 base for V and 4 bases for J; bases not matched to a gene: 17. CDR3 in DNA: TGTGCCAGCAGCTTGTGGCAGGGAGGCCAGGCTAGCGGGAGTTACGAGCAGTACTTC. Translating gives CASSLWQGGQASGSYEQYF.

This chain links TRBV7-9 with TRBJ1-2; the D is unclear. The CDR3 sequence is 14 residues long. The V end lost 4 bases, the J end lost 4 bases, and 13 bases lay between the germline ends. Germline CDR1 and CDR2: SEHNR and FQNEAQ (reference sequence). The CDR3 loop reads CASSSQDGIYGYTF. Here the CDR3 DNA reads TGTGCCAGCAGCTCTCAAGACGGAATCTATGGCTACACCTTC.

V usage is TRBV29-1 and J usage is TRBJ2-7; 7 bases are shared with TRBD1. The CDR3 runs 15 residues. V lost 1 base to trimming and J lost 6 bases; unmatched junction nucleotides: 12. Germline V gene sequence: CDR1 SQVTM, CDR2 ANQGSEA. CDR3 DNA: TGCAGCGTTGAAGGCCAATACAGGGGCTCGAGCGAGCAGTACTTC. Its protein is CSVEGQYRGSSEQYF.

The V and J genes are TRBV7-3 and TRBJ2-5, with a possible D match to TRBD1 (5 bases). CDR3 length: 14 amino acids. Per the germline V gene, CDR1 is SGHTA and CDR2 is FQGTGA. Trimming stripped 4 bases from V and 3 bases from J, with 12 bases between. CDR3 nucleotides: TGTGCCAGCAGCTCAGGGCCTGGAGAAGAGACCCAGTACTTC. Its protein is CASSSGPGEETQYF.

The genes are TRBV9 and TRBJ1-3; D is unclear. CDR1 is SGDLS, CDR2 YYNGEE, per germline. This CDR3 spans 11 amino acids. Trimming removed 4 bases at V and 3 bases at J, with 2 bases between. Here the CDR3 reads CASSFGNTIYF. In DNA form, the CDR3 reads TGTGCCAGCAGCTTTGGAAACACCATATATTTT. Full variable domain (rest looked up from reference TRBV9 and TRBJ1-3): DSGVTQTPKHLITATGQRVTLRCSPRSGDLSVYWYQQSLDQGLQFLIQYYNGEERAKGNILERFSAQQFPDLHSELNLSSLELGDSALYFCASSFGNTIYFGEGSWLTVV.

The chain combines TRBV30 with TRBJ2-7, with TRBD1 matching over 7 bases. This CDR3 has 15 amino acids. V shed 2 bases and J 5 bases; nucleotides not matched to a gene: 12. Germline CDR1 GTSNPN, CDR2 SVGIG (reference sequence). CDR3 residues: CAWSMQGTARDEQYF. In DNA, the CDR3 is TGTGCCTGGAGTATGCAGGGGACAGCGCGGGACGAGCAGTACTTC.

This clone occurred many times. The chain links TRBV29-1 to TRBJ1-2; D ambiguous. CDR3 size: 10 residues. Germline V gives CDR1 SQVTM, CDR2 ANQGSEA. V lost 4 bases and J 6 bases, leaving 6 bases between the germline ends. The CDR3 sequence: CSVAQHGYTF. In DNA form, the CDR3 reads TGCAGCGTTGCACAGCATGGCTACACCTTC.

As for this clone: An end of the junction differs from the germline gene, which may be a read error. The gene calls are TRBV4-1 and TRBJ2-7, with 9 positions matching TRBD1. From germline, CDR1 is MGHRA and CDR2 YSYEKL. The CDR3 has 13 residues. This CDR3 reads CTSRGQGSHEQYF. The CDR3 DNA reads as TGCACCAGCAGAGGACAGGGGAGCCACGAGCAGTACTTC.